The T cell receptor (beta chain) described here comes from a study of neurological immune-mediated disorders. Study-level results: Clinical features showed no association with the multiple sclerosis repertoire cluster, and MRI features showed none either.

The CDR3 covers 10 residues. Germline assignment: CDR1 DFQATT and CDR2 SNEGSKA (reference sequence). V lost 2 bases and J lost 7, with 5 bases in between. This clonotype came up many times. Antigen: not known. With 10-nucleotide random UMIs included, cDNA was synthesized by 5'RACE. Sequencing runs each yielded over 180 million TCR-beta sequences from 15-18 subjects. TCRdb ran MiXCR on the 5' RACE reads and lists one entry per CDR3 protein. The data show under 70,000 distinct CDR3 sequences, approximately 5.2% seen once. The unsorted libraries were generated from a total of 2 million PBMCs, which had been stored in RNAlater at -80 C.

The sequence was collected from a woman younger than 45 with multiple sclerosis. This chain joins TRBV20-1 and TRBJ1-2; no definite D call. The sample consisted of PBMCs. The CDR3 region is CSARHIGYTF. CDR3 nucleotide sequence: TGCAGTGCTAGACATATTGGCTACACCTTC.